A selection of T cell receptor beta chains follows, all from one sample in a study of blood T cell repertoires in COVID-19. TCRdb's copy holds only in-frame clones and misses some; the assay was immunoSEQ multiplex PCR. Here the sample spans about 310,000 clones, 87% being singletons. The specimen was peripheral blood. The receptors were gathered from a man aged 18 to 30 with active or convalescent COVID-19. Each CDR3 is given with its conserved first and last residue. A D gene is named only where the DNA matches it firmly. Rows may omit the clone size; those that give it use once, few, many or a size class.

clone_size	v_call	j_call	d_call	cdr3_length	cdr3_nt	cdr3_aa
NA	TRBV6-6	TRBJ2-2	TRBD2	13	TGTGCCATCGGGGGGTGGAACACCGGGGAGCTGTTTTTT	CAIGGWNTGELFF
NA	TRBV3-1/TRBV3-2	TRBJ2-1	TRBD2	18	TGTGCCAGCACTCCTATCGGGGGGACCTCAAGCTCCTACAATGAGCAGTTCTTC	CASTPIGGTSSSYNEQFF
NA	TRBV7-8	TRBJ2-1	NA	16	TGTGCCAGCAGCTTAGCCAGGGCGGCCGGTCGCAATGAGCAGTTCTTC	CASSLARAAGRNEQFF
NA	TRBV28	TRBJ2-1	NA	15	TGTGCCAGCAGTCTAATAGGTTCAGGGTACGATGAGCAGTTCTTC	CASSLIGSGYDEQFF
NA	TRBV6-1	TRBJ2-2	NA	13	TGTGCCAGCAGTGAGATCGGTTCCGGGGAGCTGTTTTTT	CASSEIGSGELFF
NA	TRBV2	TRBJ1-6	NA	14	TGTGCCAGCAACCTACAGGGTCCAAATTCACCCCTCCACTTT	CASNLQGPNSPLHF
NA	TRBV5-1	TRBJ2-1	NA	18	TGCGCCAGCAGGGGCGGTGAAGGGGGCGCGGGACTAGTGTGGGAGCAGTTCTTC	CASRGGEGGAGLVWEQFF
NA	TRBV21-1	TRBJ2-7	NA	17	TGTGCCAGCAGCAAACAGGTCACGGGGATGGTGTCCTACGAGCAGTACTTC	CASSKQVTGMVSYEQYF
NA	TRBV2	TRBJ2-2	TRBD2	15	TGTGCCAGCAGTCCAGGACTAGGATACACCGGGGAGCTGTTTTTT	CASSPGLGYTGELFF
NA	TRBV7-9	TRBJ2-7	TRBD1	14	TGTGCCAGCCAGACAGGGCAAAGCTCCTACGAGCAGTACTTC	CASQTGQSSYEQYF
few	TRBV13	TRBJ2-2	NA	16	TGTGCCAGCAGCTCACAGGGCTTTAGGTTAAACGGGGAGCTGTTTTTT	CASSSQGFRLNGELFF
few	TRBV7-2	TRBJ1-2	NA	15	TGTGCCAGCAGCTTAGTAGGGGTGAACCCCTATGGCTACACCTTC	CASSLVGVNPYGYTF
NA	TRBV20-1	TRBJ2-2	NA	14	TGCAGTGCTAGTCTAGCGCCGAACACCGGGGAGCTGTTTTTT	CSASLAPNTGELFF
NA	TRBV3-1/TRBV3-2	TRBJ1-6	NA	15	TGTGCCAGCAGCCAAGATCTGTTAGGGGATTCACCCCTCCACTTT	CASSQDLLGDSPLHF
NA	TRBV5-1	TRBJ1-2	NA	16	TGCGCCAGCAGCTTGGGGGCCGGACAGACAATTTATGGCTACACCTTC	CASSLGAGQTIYGYTF
NA	TRBV4-3	TRBJ2-5	TRBD2	15	TGCGCCAGCAGCCGTGACGGGGGGGCCTTGGAGACCCAGTACTTC	CASSRDGGALETQYF
NA	TRBV10-3	TRBJ1-6	TRBD1	13	TGTGCCATCAGTGAGGGACAGGGAATACCCCTCCACTTT	CAISEGQGIPLHF
NA	TRBV7-9	TRBJ1-5	NA	14	TGTGCCAGCAGCTCAGGGTCTGGGGTCCAGCCCCAGCATTTT	CASSSGSGVQPQHF
NA	TRBV11-2	TRBJ2-1	TRBD2	17	TGTGCCAGCAGCCGGATAGCGGGCGGGGGGACCTACAATGAGCAGTTCTTC	CASSRIAGGGTYNEQFF
NA	TRBV6-4	TRBJ1-1	NA	14	TGTGCCAGCAGGCTAACGGAGGAGAACACTGAAGCTTTCTTT	CASRLTEENTEAFF
NA	TRBV10-2	TRBJ1-1	TRBD1	14	TGCGCCAGCAGTCAGACAGGGTTGAACACTGAAGCTTTCTTT	CASSQTGLNTEAFF
NA	TRBV3-1/TRBV3-2	TRBJ1-5	TRBD1	16	TGTGCCAGCAGCCAACCCCCGACAGGGAGCAATCAGCCCCAGCATTTT	CASSQPPTGSNQPQHF
NA	TRBV6-5	TRBJ2-1	NA	13	TGTGCCAGCAGGAGGGACTTTTACAATGAGCAGTTCTTC	CASRRDFYNEQFF
NA	TRBV7-9	TRBJ2-5	NA	15	TGTGCCAGCAGCACCGGACAAAACGAAGAGGAGACCCAGTACTTC	CASSTGQNEEETQYF
NA	TRBV27	TRBJ2-7	TRBD1	14	TGTGCCAGCAGTTTGTCACCAGGGGGCCCCCCGCAGTACTTC	CASSLSPGGPPQYF
NA	TRBV9	TRBJ2-1	NA	16	TGTGCCAGCAGCGTAGGGTCAAGCGGTGCCTACAATGAGCAGTTCTTC	CASSVGSSGAYNEQFF
few	TRBV27	TRBJ2-1	TRBD1	15	TGTGCCAGCAAGACAGGGACAAGCTCCTACAATGAGCAGTTCTTC	CASKTGTSSYNEQFF
NA	TRBV7-9	TRBJ1-4	TRBD1	15	TGTGCCAGCAACTGGGGGACAGGGGTTAATGAAAAACTGTTTTTT	CASNWGTGVNEKLFF
few	TRBV5-1	TRBJ1-6	TRBD1	15	TGCGCCAGCGCCTTAGGGGACAGGAATAATTCACCCCTCCACTTT	CASALGDRNNSPLHF
NA	TRBV16	TRBJ1-2	TRBD1	16	TGTGCCAGCAGCCAAACTACAGGGGGGACTAACTATGGCTACACCTTC	CASSQTTGGTNYGYTF
NA	TRBV15	TRBJ2-1	TRBD2	16	TGTGCCACCAGCAGGAGGACTAGCGGGGGGGACAATGAGCAGTTCTTC	CATSRRTSGGDNEQFF
NA	TRBV11-2	TRBJ1-6	NA	15	TGTGCCAGCAGCTCATATGACGGAGCACCTTCACCCCTCCACTTT	CASSSYDGAPSPLHF
NA	TRBV15	TRBJ2-7	TRBD1	13	TGTGCCTCAGGGACAGGGGGCTTCTACGAGCAGTACTTC	CASGTGGFYEQYF
once	TRBV2	TRBJ1-5	TRBD1	15	TGTGCCAGCAGTATCGGGACAGTTAGCAATCAGCCCCAGCATTTT	CASSIGTVSNQPQHF
NA	TRBV15	TRBJ2-1	TRBD2	13	TGTGCCACCTCTAGCGGGGCCTCCAATGAGCAGTTCTTC	CATSSGASNEQFF
NA	TRBV19	TRBJ1-3	NA	12	TGTGCCAGTAGTATCCCAGGAAACACCATATATTTT	CASSIPGNTIYF
NA	TRBV10-2	TRBJ1-5	NA	14	TGCGCCAGCAGTGTGCAGTATAGCAATCAGCCCCAGCATTTT	CASSVQYSNQPQHF
NA	TRBV5-6	TRBJ1-6	TRBD1	14	TGTGCCAGCAGGGGACAGGGGAGTTATTCACCCCTCCACTTT	CASRGQGSYSPLHF
NA	TRBV5-1	TRBJ2-1	TRBD2	14	TGCGCCAGCAGCTTGGGGGCGGGGGTTGGTGAGCAGTTCTTC	CASSLGAGVGEQFF